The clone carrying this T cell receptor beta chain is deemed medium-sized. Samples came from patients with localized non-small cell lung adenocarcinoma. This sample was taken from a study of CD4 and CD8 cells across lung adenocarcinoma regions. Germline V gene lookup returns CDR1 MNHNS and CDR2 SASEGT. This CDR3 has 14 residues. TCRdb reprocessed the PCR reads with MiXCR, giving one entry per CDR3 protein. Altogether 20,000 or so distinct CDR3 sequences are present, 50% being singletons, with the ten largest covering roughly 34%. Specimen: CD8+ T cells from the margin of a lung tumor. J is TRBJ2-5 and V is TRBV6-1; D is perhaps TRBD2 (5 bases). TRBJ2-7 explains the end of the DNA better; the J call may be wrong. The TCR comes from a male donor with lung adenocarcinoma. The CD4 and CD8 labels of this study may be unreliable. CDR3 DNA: TGTGCCAGCAGTGATAACGGGATGGCTTACGAGCAGTACTTC. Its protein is CASSDNGMAYEQYF.